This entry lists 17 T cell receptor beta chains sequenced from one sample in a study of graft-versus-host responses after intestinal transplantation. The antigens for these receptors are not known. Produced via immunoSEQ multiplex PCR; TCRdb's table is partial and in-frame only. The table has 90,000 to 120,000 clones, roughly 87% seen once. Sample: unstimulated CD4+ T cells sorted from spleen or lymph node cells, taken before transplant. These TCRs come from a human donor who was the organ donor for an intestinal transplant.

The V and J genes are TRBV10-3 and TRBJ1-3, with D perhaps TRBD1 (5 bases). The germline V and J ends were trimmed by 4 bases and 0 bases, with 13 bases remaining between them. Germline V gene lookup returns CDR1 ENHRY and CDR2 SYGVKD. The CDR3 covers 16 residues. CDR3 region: CAISVSGGGSGNTIYF. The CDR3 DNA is TGTGCCATCAGTGTATCTGGGGGGGGCTCTGGAAACACCATATATTTT.

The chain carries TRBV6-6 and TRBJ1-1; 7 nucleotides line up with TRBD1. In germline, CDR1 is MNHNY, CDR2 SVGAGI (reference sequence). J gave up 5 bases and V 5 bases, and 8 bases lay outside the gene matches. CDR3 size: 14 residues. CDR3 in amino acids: CASSQDRAGTEAFF. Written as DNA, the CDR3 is TGTGCCAGCAGTCAAGACAGGGCCGGAACTGAAGCTTTCTTT.

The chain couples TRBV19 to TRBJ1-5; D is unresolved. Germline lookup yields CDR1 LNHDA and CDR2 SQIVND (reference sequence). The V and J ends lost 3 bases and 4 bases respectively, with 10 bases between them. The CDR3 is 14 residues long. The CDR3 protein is CASSIWRSNQPQHF. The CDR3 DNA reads TGTGCCAGTAGTATTTGGCGGTCGAATCAGCCCCAGCATTTT. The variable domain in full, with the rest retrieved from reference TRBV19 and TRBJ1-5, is DGGITQSPKYLFRKEGQNVTLSCEQNLNHDAMYWYRQDPGQGLRLIYYSQIVNDFQKGDIAEGYSVSREKKESFPLTVTSAQKNPTAFYLCASSIWRSNQPQHFGDGTRLSIL.

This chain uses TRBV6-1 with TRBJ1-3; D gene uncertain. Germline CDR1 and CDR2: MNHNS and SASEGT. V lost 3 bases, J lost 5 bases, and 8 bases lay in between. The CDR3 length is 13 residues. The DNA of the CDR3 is TGTGCCAGCAGTGAGGGCAGCAGAAACACCATATATTTT. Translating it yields CASSEGSRNTIYF.

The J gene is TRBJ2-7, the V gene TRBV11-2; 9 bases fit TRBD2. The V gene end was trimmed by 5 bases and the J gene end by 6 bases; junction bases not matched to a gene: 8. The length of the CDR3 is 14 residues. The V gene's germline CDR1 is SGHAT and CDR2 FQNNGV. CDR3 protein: CASSPGRTSVEQYF. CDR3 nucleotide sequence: TGTGCCAGCAGCCCCGGAAGGACTAGCGTCGAGCAGTACTTC.

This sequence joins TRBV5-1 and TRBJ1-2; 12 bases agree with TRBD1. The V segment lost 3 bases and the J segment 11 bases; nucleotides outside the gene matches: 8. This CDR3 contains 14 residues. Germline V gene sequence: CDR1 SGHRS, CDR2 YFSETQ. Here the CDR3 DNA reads TGCGCCAGCAGCTCCACCGGGACAGGGGGCGGGTACACCTTC. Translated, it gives CASSSTGTGGGYTF.

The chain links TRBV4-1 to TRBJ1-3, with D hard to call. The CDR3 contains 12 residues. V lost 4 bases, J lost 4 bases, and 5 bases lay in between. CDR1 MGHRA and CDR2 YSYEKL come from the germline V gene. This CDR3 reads CASSPQGNTIYF. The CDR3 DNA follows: TGCGCCAGCAGCCCACAGGGAAACACCATATATTTT.

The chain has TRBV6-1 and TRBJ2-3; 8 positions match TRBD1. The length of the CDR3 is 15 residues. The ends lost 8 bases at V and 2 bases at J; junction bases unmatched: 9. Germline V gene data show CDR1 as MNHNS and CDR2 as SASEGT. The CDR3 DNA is TGTGCCAGCCAGAGACAGGGGATGATCACAGATACGCAGTATTTT. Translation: CASQRQGMITDTQYF.

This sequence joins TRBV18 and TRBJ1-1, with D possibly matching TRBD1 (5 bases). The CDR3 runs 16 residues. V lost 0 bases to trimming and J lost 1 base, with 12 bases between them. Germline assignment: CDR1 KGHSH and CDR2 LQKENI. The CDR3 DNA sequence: TGTGCCAGCTCACCACCATATCCGGACACGAACACTGAAGCTTTCTTT. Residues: CASSPPYPDTNTEAFF.

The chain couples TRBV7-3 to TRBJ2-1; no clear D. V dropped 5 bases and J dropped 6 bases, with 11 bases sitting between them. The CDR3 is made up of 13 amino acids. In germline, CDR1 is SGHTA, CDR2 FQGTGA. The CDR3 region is CASSPYLTNEQFF. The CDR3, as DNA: TGTGCCAGCAGCCCTTATCTTACCAATGAGCAGTTCTTC.

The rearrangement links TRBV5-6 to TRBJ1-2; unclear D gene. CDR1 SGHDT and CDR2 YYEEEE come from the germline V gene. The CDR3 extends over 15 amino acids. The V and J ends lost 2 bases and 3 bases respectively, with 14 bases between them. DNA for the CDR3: TGTGCCAGCAGCTTAATCCTCCGCCGAGACTATGGCTACACCTTC. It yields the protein CASSLILRRDYGYTF.

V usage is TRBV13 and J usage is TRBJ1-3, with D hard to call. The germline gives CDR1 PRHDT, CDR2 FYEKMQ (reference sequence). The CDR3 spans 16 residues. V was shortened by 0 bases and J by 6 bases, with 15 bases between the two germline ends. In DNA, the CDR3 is TGTGCCAGCAGCTTAGGTATAGGGCCTGGGTTAAACACCATATATTTT. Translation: CASSLGIGPGLNTIYF.

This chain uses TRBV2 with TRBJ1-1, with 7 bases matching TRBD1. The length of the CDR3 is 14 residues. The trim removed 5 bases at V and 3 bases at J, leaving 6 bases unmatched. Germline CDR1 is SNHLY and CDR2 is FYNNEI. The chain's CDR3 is CASSLTGRDTEAFF. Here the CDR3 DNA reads TGTGCCAGCAGTCTGACAGGGAGGGACACTGAAGCTTTCTTT.

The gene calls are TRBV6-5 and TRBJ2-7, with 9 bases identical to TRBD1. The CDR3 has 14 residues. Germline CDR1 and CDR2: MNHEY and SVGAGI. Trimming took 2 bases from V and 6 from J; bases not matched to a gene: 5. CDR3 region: CASSYAGQGTEQYF. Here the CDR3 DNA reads TGTGCCAGCAGTTACGCGGGACAGGGAACCGAGCAGTACTTC.

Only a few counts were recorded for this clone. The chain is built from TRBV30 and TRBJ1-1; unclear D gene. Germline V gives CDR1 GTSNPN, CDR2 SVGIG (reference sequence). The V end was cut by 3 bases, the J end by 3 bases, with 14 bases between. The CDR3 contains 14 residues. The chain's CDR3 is CAWSGEWSDTEAFF. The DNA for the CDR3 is TGTGCCTGGAGCGGGGAGTGGTCGGACACTGAAGCTTTCTTT.

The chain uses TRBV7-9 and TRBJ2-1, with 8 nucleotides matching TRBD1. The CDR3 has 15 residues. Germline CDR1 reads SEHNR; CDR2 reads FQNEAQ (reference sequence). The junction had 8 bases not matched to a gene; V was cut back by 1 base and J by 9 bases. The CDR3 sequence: CASSLGYSRGLEQFF. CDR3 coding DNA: TGTGCCAGCAGCTTAGGGTACAGCAGGGGGCTTGAGCAGTTCTTC.

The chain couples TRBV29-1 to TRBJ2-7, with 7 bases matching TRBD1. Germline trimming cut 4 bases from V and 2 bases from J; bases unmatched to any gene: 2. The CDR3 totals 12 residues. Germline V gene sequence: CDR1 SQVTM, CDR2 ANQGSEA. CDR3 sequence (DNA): TGCAGCGTTGGGACAGGAGCCTACGAGCAGTACTTC. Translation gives CSVGTGAYEQYF.